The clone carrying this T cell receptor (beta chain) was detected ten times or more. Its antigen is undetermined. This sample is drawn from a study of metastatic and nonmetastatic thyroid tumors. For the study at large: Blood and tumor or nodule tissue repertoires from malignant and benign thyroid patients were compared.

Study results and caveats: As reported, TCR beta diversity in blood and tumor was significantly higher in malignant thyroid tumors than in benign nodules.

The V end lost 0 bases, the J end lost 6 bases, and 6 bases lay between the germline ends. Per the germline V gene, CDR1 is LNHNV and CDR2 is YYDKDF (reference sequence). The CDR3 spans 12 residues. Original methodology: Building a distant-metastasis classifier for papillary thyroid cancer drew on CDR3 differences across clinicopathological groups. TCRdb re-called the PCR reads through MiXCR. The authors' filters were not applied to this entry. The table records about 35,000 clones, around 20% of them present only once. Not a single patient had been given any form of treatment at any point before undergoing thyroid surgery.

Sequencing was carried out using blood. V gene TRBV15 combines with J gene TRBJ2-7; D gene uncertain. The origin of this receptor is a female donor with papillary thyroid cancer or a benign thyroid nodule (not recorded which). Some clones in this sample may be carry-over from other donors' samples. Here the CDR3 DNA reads TGTGCCACCAGCAGAGATGAGACCGAGCAGTACTTC. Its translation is CATSRDETEQYF.